This TCR beta chain is from a study of blood T cells in healthy people across ages. Healthy Caucasian individuals from Russia aged about 6 to 100 served as donors. Per-sample PBMC isolation yielded at least 6 million cells. No fewer than 6 micrograms of total RNA were isolated from every sample. Combining a sample-barcoded 5' primer with a J-beta primer mix, a second PCR ran for about 6 to 11 cycles. Sequencing yielded, for each sample, at least 2.5 million paired-end reads carrying CDR3. TCRdb ran MiXCR on the 5' RACE reads and lists one entry per CDR3 protein. Of over 600,000 distinct CDR3 sequences in the sample, more than 50% were seen once. The germline gives CDR1 MNHEY, CDR2 SVGEGT. Trimming removed 7 bases from V and 1 base from J, with 12 bases in between. The CDR3 is 14 amino acids.

The J gene is TRBJ2-3, the V gene TRBV6-2 or TRBV6-3; D gene ambiguous. The sample was blood. The clonotype comes from a man aged 35 to 55 in good health. CDR3 in DNA: TGTGCCAGCACCGACCGGGCGGGCACAGATACGCAGTATTTT. It encodes CASTDRAGTDTQYF.